This is a list of T cell receptor beta chains from one sample in a study of blood T cell repertoires in COVID-19. Repertoires were generated with immunoSEQ multiplex PCR, while TCRdb's copy carries only in-frame clones and drops some. In the table there are some 300,000 clones, roughly 90% of which are singletons. The specimen sequenced was PBMCs or T cells enriched from blood (not recorded which). The receptors here all came from a woman between 50 and 59 years old who had been exposed to COVID-19. Each CDR3 is given with its conserved first and last residue. The D gene is left open where the match is weak. Size tells how often a clone was seen (once, few, many) or the class of an expanded clone, and some rows leave it out.

clone size: -
D gene: -
CDR3 length: 13
J gene: TRBJ2-5
V gene: TRBV15
CDR3 protein: CATSERGKETQYF
CDR3 DNA: TGTGCCACCAGTGAAAGGGGGAAAGAGACCCAGTACTTC

clone size: -
D gene: -
CDR3 length: 15
J gene: TRBJ1-1
V gene: TRBV2
CDR3 protein: CASGPGSQGFTEAFF
CDR3 DNA: TGTGCCAGCGGACCAGGGTCCCAGGGTTTCACTGAAGCTTTCTTT

clone size: -
D gene: -
CDR3 length: 14
J gene: TRBJ2-5
V gene: TRBV28
CDR3 protein: CASSLSSHQETQYF
CDR3 DNA: TGTGCCAGCAGTTTGTCCTCCCACCAAGAGACCCAGTACTTC

clone size: -
D gene: -
CDR3 length: 15
J gene: TRBJ1-1
V gene: TRBV3-1/TRBV3-2
CDR3 protein: CASSQTDRENTEAFF
CDR3 DNA: TGTGCCAGCAGCCAAACGGACAGAGAGAACACTGAAGCTTTCTTT

clone size: -
D gene: -
CDR3 length: 16
J gene: TRBJ2-1
V gene: TRBV10-3
CDR3 protein: CAISESGRGAYNEQFF
CDR3 DNA: TGTGCCATCAGTGAGTCAGGGAGGGGGGCCTACAATGAGCAGTTCTTC

clone size: -
D gene: -
CDR3 length: 16
J gene: TRBJ2-5
V gene: TRBV4-1
CDR3 protein: CASSQVAGSLGETQYF
CDR3 DNA: TGCGCCAGCAGCCAAGTTGCGGGGTCGCTGGGAGAGACCCAGTACTTC

clone size: -
D gene: TRBD1
CDR3 length: 15
J gene: TRBJ1-2
V gene: TRBV15
CDR3 protein: CATSSPDRGPDGYTF
CDR3 DNA: TGTGCCACCAGCAGCCCCGACAGGGGACCAGATGGCTACACCTTC

clone size: -
D gene: -
CDR3 length: 15
J gene: TRBJ1-1
V gene: TRBV24-1
CDR3 protein: CATSDPRGSGTEAFF
CDR3 DNA: TGTGCCACCAGTGATCCCAGGGGATCGGGCACTGAAGCTTTCTTT

clone size: -
D gene: -
CDR3 length: 15
J gene: TRBJ2-7
V gene: TRBV7-6
CDR3 protein: CASSPNQLSGVEQYF
CDR3 DNA: TGTGCCAGCAGCCCGAACCAATTATCAGGGGTCGAGCAGTACTTC

clone size: -
D gene: -
CDR3 length: 15
J gene: TRBJ2-3
V gene: TRBV24-1
CDR3 protein: CATSDLGQPTDTQYF
CDR3 DNA: TGTGCCACCAGTGATTTGGGACAGCCCACAGATACGCAGTATTTT

clone size: -
D gene: -
CDR3 length: 15
J gene: TRBJ2-1
V gene: TRBV5-3
CDR3 protein: CARSLGEGGPNEQFF
CDR3 DNA: TGTGCCAGAAGCTTGGGGGAGGGGGGGCCCAATGAGCAGTTCTTC

clone size: once
D gene: TRBD1
CDR3 length: 17
J gene: TRBJ1-6
V gene: TRBV7-2
CDR3 protein: CASSPTTGIMLNSPLHF
CDR3 DNA: TGTGCCAGCAGCCCGACGACAGGGATAATGTTGAATTCACCCCTCCACTTT

clone size: -
D gene: TRBD2
CDR3 length: 14
J gene: TRBJ2-6
V gene: TRBV7-2
CDR3 protein: CASSSREGQGHLTF
CDR3 DNA: TGTGCCAGCAGCTCACGGGAGGGGCAGGGACACCTGACTTTC

clone size: -
D gene: TRBD1
CDR3 length: 12
J gene: TRBJ1-2
V gene: TRBV28
CDR3 protein: CASSGTGEGYTF
CDR3 DNA: TGTGCCAGCAGTGGAACAGGGGAAGGCTACACCTTC

clone size: -
D gene: -
CDR3 length: 13
J gene: TRBJ1-5
V gene: TRBV7-9
CDR3 protein: CASSFNEGQPQHF
CDR3 DNA: TGTGCCAGCAGCTTCAACGAGGGACAGCCCCAGCATTTT

clone size: -
D gene: TRBD1
CDR3 length: 13
J gene: TRBJ2-4
V gene: TRBV11-2
CDR3 protein: CASSQGQKNIQYF
CDR3 DNA: TGTGCCAGCAGCCAGGGACAGAAAAACATTCAGTACTTC

clone size: -
D gene: -
CDR3 length: 12
J gene: TRBJ1-2
V gene: TRBV6-2/TRBV6-3
CDR3 protein: CASSGLNYGYTF
CDR3 DNA: TGTGCCAGCAGTGGGCTGAACTATGGCTACACCTTC

clone size: -
D gene: TRBD1
CDR3 length: 14
J gene: TRBJ2-5
V gene: TRBV18
CDR3 protein: CASSPGQVRETQYF
CDR3 DNA: TGTGCCAGCTCGCCGGGACAGGTTAGGGAGACCCAGTACTTC

clone size: -
D gene: -
CDR3 length: 15
J gene: TRBJ2-7
V gene: TRBV19
CDR3 protein: CASSPGGTVSYEQYF
CDR3 DNA: TGTGCCAGTAGTCCTGGAGGCACCGTCTCCTACGAGCAGTACTTC

clone size: -
D gene: TRBD2
CDR3 length: 17
J gene: TRBJ2-1
V gene: TRBV5-4
CDR3 protein: CASSLAGGGRAYNEQFF
CDR3 DNA: TGTGCCAGCAGCTTGGCCGGGGGGGGCAGAGCCTACAATGAGCAGTTCTTC